This T cell receptor beta chain was obtained from a study of blood T cell repertoires in COVID-19. Study-level background: T cells, B-cell-depleted T cells, or PBMCs supplied cDNA or gDNA.

Original methodology: Researchers report that nucleated cell counts were estimated from reference gene primer amplification. Assay: immunoSEQ multiplex PCR; the TCRdb copy retains only in-frame clones and omits some. V and J calls and clone size come straight from that table; D and trimming were deduced from the DNA. The repertoire consists of around 200,000 clones, with roughly 80% occurring once and the leading ten covering approximately 6%. This TCR came from an older woman with acute or convalescent COVID-19. Sequencing was done on a sample of peripheral blood.

CDR3 nucleotides: TGTGCCAGCAGCTCGGCAAGAGTGGCGGAAGAGACCCAGTACTTC. This codes for CASSSARVAEETQYF. The chain is built from TRBV5-4 and TRBJ2-5; D call uncertain. V was shortened by 3 bases and J by 3 bases, with 15 bases between the two germline ends. The CDR3 is 15 amino acids. CDR1 is SGHNT and CDR2 is YYREEE in the germline V gene (reference sequence).